This is a list of T cell receptor beta chains from one sample in a study of T cell responses to AZD1222 COVID-19 vaccine. This table comes from immunoSEQ multiplex PCR, and its TCRdb copy is limited to in-frame clones, with some not included. The sample has more than 100,000 clones, roughly 88% seen once. The sample consisted of peripheral blood, taken on day 0 of AZD1222 vaccination. These receptors were obtained from an adult in good health. CDR3s include the opening cysteine and the closing phenylalanine or tryptophan. D genes are given only for firm matches. Size values are once, few and many counts, or a class for expanded clones, and some rows have none.

. 14 TRBJ1-5 TRBV7-2 . CASSHGGAGQPQHF TGTGCCAGCAGCCATGGGGGGGCAGGACAGCCCCAGCATTTT
. 12 TRBJ2-3 TRBV27 . CASSLSAGPQYF TGTGCCAGCAGTTTATCGGCGGGGCCGCAGTATTTT
. 14 TRBJ1-1 TRBV13 . CASSPQGQNTEAFF TGTGCCAGCAGCCCTCAGGGACAGAACACTGAAGCTTTCTTT
TRBD1 18 TRBJ2-6 TRBV5-4 once CASSSRQGLPSGANVLTF TGTGCCAGCAGCTCACGACAGGGGCTCCCCTCTGGGGCCAACGTCCTGACTTTC
TRBD1 16 TRBJ1-3 TRBV5-1 once CASSGGQGASGNTIYF TGCGCCAGCAGCGGGGGACAGGGGGCAAGTGGAAACACCATATATTTT
. 17 TRBJ1-1 TRBV5-1 . CASSRTTGYEVYTEAFF TGCGCCAGCAGCCGTACTACAGGGTACGAGGTGTACACTGAAGCTTTCTTT
TRBD1 14 TRBJ1-2 TRBV5-4 . CASSLPGQKYGYTF TGTGCCAGCAGCTTGCCGGGACAGAAGTATGGCTACACCTTC
. 15 TRBJ2-3 TRBV10-1 few CASSTGPPSTDTQYF TGCGCCAGCAGTACAGGGCCCCCGAGCACAGATACGCAGTATTTT
TRBD2 12 TRBJ2-7 TRBV6-5 . CASSYLAGEQYF TGTGCCAGCAGTTACTTAGCGGGGGAGCAGTACTTC
. 14 TRBJ2-1 TRBV5-1 . CASSESQIGNEQFF TGCGCCAGCAGCGAGAGCCAAATCGGGAATGAGCAGTTCTTC
TRBD2 14 TRBJ2-1 TRBV20-1 . CSASRGESYNEQFF TGCAGTGCTAGTCGGGGGGAGTCCTACAATGAGCAGTTCTTC
TRBD2 17 TRBJ2-7 TRBV11-2 . CASSFRLAGGPLHEQYF TGTGCCAGCAGCTTCCGACTAGCGGGGGGCCCTCTCCACGAGCAGTACTTC
. 13 TRBJ2-3 TRBV13 once CASSLAGADTQYF TGTGCCAGCAGCTTAGCGGGGGCAGATACGCAGTATTTT
. 14 TRBJ1-1 TRBV5-6 . CASSLGRALIVAFF TGTGCCAGCAGCTTGGGTCGGGCCTTAATAGTCGCTTTCTTT
TRBD2 18 TRBJ2-3 TRBV7-6 . CASSLAKGLAGTLDTQYF TGTGCCAGCAGCTTAGCCAAGGGACTAGCGGGGACATTAGATACGCAGTATTTT
TRBD2 16 TRBJ2-3 TRBV7-2 . CASRSGLAGTKDTQYF TGTGCCAGCAGATCGGGACTAGCGGGGACTAAAGATACGCAGTATTTT
TRBD1 12 TRBJ2-5 TRBV7-2 . CASSQQGETQYF TGTGCCAGCAGCCAACAGGGGGAGACCCAGTACTTC
TRBD2 16 TRBJ2-1 TRBV6-5 . CASSYTSGSSYNEQFF TGTGCCAGCAGTTACACTAGCGGAAGCTCCTACAATGAGCAGTTCTTC
. 13 TRBJ1-2 TRBV6-2/TRBV6-3 . CASSSGIVYGYTF TGTGCCAGCAGTTCTGGGATCGTCTATGGCTACACCTTC
TRBD2 14 TRBJ2-1 TRBV27 . CASTPSSGAIEQFF TGTGCCAGCACCCCCTCGAGCGGGGCTATTGAGCAGTTCTTC
. 12 TRBJ1-2 TRBV12-3/TRBV12-4 . CASSPEYDGYTF TGTGCCAGCAGCCCAGAATATGATGGCTACACCTTC
TRBD1 17 TRBJ2-3 TRBV4-3 . CASSQDQGTGGTDTQYF TGCGCCAGCAGCCAAGATCAAGGGACAGGGGGCACAGATACGCAGTATTTT
. 14 TRBJ1-5 TRBV18 once CASSPQEEYQPQHF TGTGCCAGCTCACCTCAGGAGGAATATCAGCCCCAGCATTTT
TRBD2 16 TRBJ2-5 TRBV19 . CASTAGTGGPIETQYF TGTGCCAGTACTGCAGGGACGGGGGGGCCGATAGAGACCCAGTACTTC
TRBD1 14 TRBJ1-1 TRBV29-1 few CSGGQPRAATEAFF TGCAGCGGGGGACAGCCCCGCGCGGCCACTGAAGCTTTCTTT
. 17 TRBJ2-1 TRBV5-4 once CASSSREPAPTGNEQFF TGTGCCAGCAGCTCCCGGGAGCCGGCCCCTACGGGGAATGAGCAGTTCTTC
. 16 TRBJ1-6 TRBV5-1 . CASSFGTTTRDSPLHF TGCGCCAGCAGCTTTGGGACTACAACTCGGGATTCACCCCTCCACTTT
TRBD2 16 TRBJ2-3 TRBV18 . CASSPPGGGGTDTQYF TGTGCCAGCTCACCGCCGGGAGGGGGTGGCACAGATACGCAGTATTTT
TRBD1 15 TRBJ1-3 TRBV7-2 few CASSQETGAGNTIYF TGTGCCAGCAGCCAAGAGACAGGGGCTGGAAACACCATATATTTT
. 14 TRBJ2-5 TRBV7-6 . CASSLGPVLETQYF TGTGCCAGCAGTTTAGGACCCGTCCTGGAGACCCAGTACTTC
. 14 TRBJ1-5 TRBV3-1/TRBV3-2 . CASSQGNVGQPQHF TGTGCCAGCAGCCAAGGGAATGTGGGTCAGCCCCAGCATTTT
. 17 TRBJ2-5 TRBV5-1 . CASSRGGYGGNQETQYF TGCGCCAGCAGCAGGGGTGGTTACGGGGGTAACCAAGAGACCCAGTACTTC
. 12 TRBJ2-5 TRBV6-6 . CASRTVEETQYF TGTGCCAGCCGGACAGTAGAAGAGACCCAGTACTTC
TRBD1 17 TRBJ1-1 TRBV7-9 . CASSSRDRPVENTEAFF TGTGCCAGCAGCTCGCGGGACAGGCCGGTCGAGAACACTGAAGCTTTCTTT
. 12 TRBJ2-1 TRBV7-8 . CASSLGGGAQFF TGTGCCAGCAGCTTAGGAGGGGGGGCACAGTTCTTC
. 14 TRBJ1-5 TRBV7-9 few CASSLGQFNQPQHF TGTGCCAGCAGCTTAGGGCAGTTCAATCAGCCCCAGCATTTT
TRBD2 13 TRBJ2-3 TRBV19 . CASSPGGTDTQYF TGTGCCAGTAGTCCGGGGGGGACAGATACGCAGTATTTT
. 13 TRBJ1-2 TRBV7-8 . CASSSINYYGYTF TGTGCCAGCAGCTCCATTAACTACTATGGCTACACCTTC
. 14 TRBJ1-6 TRBV3-1/TRBV3-2 . CASSQESSISPLHF TGTGCCAGCAGCCAAGAATCGAGTATCTCACCCCTCCACTTT
TRBD1 15 TRBJ1-6 TRBV18 few CASSPMTGINSPLHF TGTGCCAGCTCACCGATGACAGGGATCAATTCACCCCTCCACTTT
. 15 TRBJ1-1 TRBV6-5 . CASRLRWRENTEAFF TGTGCCAGCAGACTACGGTGGAGGGAGAACACTGAAGCTTTCTTT
. 14 TRBJ1-1 TRBV4-3 . CASSQVVQNTEAFF TGCGCCAGCAGCCAAGTCGTTCAGAACACTGAAGCTTTCTTT
. 11 TRBJ1-6 TRBV5-8 . CASSLSHPLHF TGTGCCAGCAGCTTATCTCATCCCCTCCACTTT
. 13 TRBJ1-2 TRBV28 . CTSSTTHNYGYTF TGTACCAGCAGTACGACTCATAACTATGGCTACACCTTC
. 13 TRBJ1-2 TRBV29-1 . CSVGSGRGYGYTF TGCAGCGTTGGGTCAGGGAGGGGCTATGGCTACACCTTC
TRBD1 13 TRBJ1-1 TRBV5-6 . CASNRYRGSEAFF TGTGCCAGCAACCGGTACAGGGGGAGTGAAGCTTTCTTT
. 13 TRBJ2-7 TRBV12-3/TRBV12-4 . CASSLVAPYEQYF TGTGCCAGCAGTTTAGTCGCCCCCTACGAGCAGTACTTC
. 16 TRBJ1-1 TRBV6-5 . CASSYSFAGEGTEAFF TGTGCCAGCAGTTACTCGTTCGCGGGAGAGGGCACTGAAGCTTTCTTT
. 13 TRBJ1-5 TRBV2 . CASGGWGNQPQHF TGTGCCAGCGGGGGGTGGGGCAATCAGCCCCAGCATTTT
. 15 TRBJ2-7 TRBV3-1/TRBV3-2 . CASSPGQGSSYEQYF TGTGCCAGCAGCCCAGGGCAGGGGAGCTCCTACGAGCAGTACTTC
TRBD1 17 TRBJ1-2 TRBV9 once CASSRRTGGTSNYGYTF TGTGCCAGCAGCAGGCGGACAGGGGGCACATCTAACTATGGCTACACCTTC
TRBD1 15 TRBJ2-1 TRBV5-8 . CASSLAWTGEGEQFF TGTGCCAGCAGCTTGGCCTGGACAGGGGAGGGTGAGCAGTTCTTC